This T cell receptor (beta chain) was sequenced for a study of blood T cell repertoires in COVID-19. The overall study: Samples came from the United States, Italy and Spain, spanning acute and convalescent COVID-19. From T cells, B-cell-depleted T cells, or PBMCs came the material, which was cDNA or gDNA.

V lost 3 bases to trimming and J lost 9 bases; unmatched junction nucleotides: 10. From germline, CDR1 is MNHNS and CDR2 SASEGT. This CDR3 spans 14 amino acids. Using immunoSEQ multiplex PCR, the repertoire was profiled, and TCRdb retains in-frame clones only, with some absent. The sample has 100,000 to 110,000 clones; around four fifths are singletons. This sequence originates from a man aged 45 to 65 with active or convalescent COVID-19. The chain carries TRBV6-1 and TRBJ2-7; 8 bases agree with TRBD1. Specimen: peripheral blood. CDR3 residues: CASSDSGQGGGQYF. The DNA of the CDR3 is TGTGCCAGCAGTGATTCCGGACAGGGAGGAGGGCAGTACTTC.